This is a list of T cell receptor beta chains from one sample in a study of CD8+ T cells in alopecia areata. TCRdb's table, derived via immunoSEQ multiplex PCR, lists solely in-frame clones and lacks some. The data show approximately 30,000 clones, roughly 58% seen once. The sequencing input was NKG2D-high CD8+ T cells sorted from blood. The source is a human donor with alopecia areata. CDR3s include the opening cysteine and the closing phenylalanine or tryptophan. D genes are given only for firm matches. Only some rows state a clone size, as once, few, many or a class for expanded clones.

V gene	J gene	D gene	clone size	CDR3 DNA	CDR3 protein
TRBV27	TRBJ1-2	TRBD1	once	TGTGCCAGCTGGGACAGGGTGACGGACTATGGCTACACCTTC	CASWDRVTDYGYTF
TRBV28	TRBJ2-1	NA	once	TGTGCCAGCAGTTTATTGGGGACAGAGCAGTTCTTC	CASSLLGTEQFF
TRBV7-2	TRBJ1-5	NA	NA	TGTGCCAGCAGCTTAGTGACAGCCTCCGATCAGCCCCAGCATTTT	CASSLVTASDQPQHF
TRBV28	TRBJ2-7	TRBD1	NA	TGTGCCAGCAGTCCAAGGGGGACAGTTAGTTACGAGCAGTACTTC	CASSPRGTVSYEQYF
TRBV9	TRBJ2-1	TRBD1	NA	TGTGCCAGCAGCGTAGTCCCCATGGACAGGGACATTTACAATGAGCAGTTCTTC	CASSVVPMDRDIYNEQFF
TRBV7-3	TRBJ2-7	TRBD2	NA	TGTGCCAGCAGTCATAGCGGGGGCCTTCCCTCCTACGAGCAGTACTTC	CASSHSGGLPSYEQYF
TRBV29-1	TRBJ2-2	NA	NA	TGCAGCGTTGATTGGGAAACCGGGGAGCTGTTTTTT	CSVDWETGELFF
TRBV27	TRBJ2-3	NA	NA	TGTGCCAGCAGTTTTTCGGGTTGGGCTGCTAGCACAGATACGCAGTATTTT	CASSFSGWAASTDTQYF
TRBV30	TRBJ2-3	NA	NA	TGTGCCTGTGGGGCACCAGATACGCAGTATTTT	CACGAPDTQYF
TRBV4-1	TRBJ2-1	NA	few	TGCGCCAGCAGCCAAGATGTGGGAAGACAGTACAATGAGCAGTTCTTC	CASSQDVGRQYNEQFF
TRBV28	TRBJ2-7	NA	few	TGTGCCAGCAGTCCTCTTTGGGGCGGGCAGTACTTC	CASSPLWGGQYF
TRBV29-1	TRBJ1-1	TRBD1	NA	TGCAGCGTTTACCGACAGGGGGGGGAGACTGAAGCTTTCTTT	CSVYRQGGETEAFF
TRBV5-1	TRBJ1-5	TRBD1	NA	TGCGCCAGCAGCTTGGTGCAGGGGGGAAGCAATCAGCCCCAGCATTTT	CASSLVQGGSNQPQHF
TRBV30	TRBJ2-2	NA	NA	TGTGCCTGGATCCCTAGAGTGAACACCGGGGAGCTGTTTTTT	CAWIPRVNTGELFF
TRBV2	TRBJ2-7	TRBD1	NA	TGTGCCAGCAGTCCCGGGACAGGACGTTACTACGAGCAGTACTTC	CASSPGTGRYYEQYF
TRBV10-3	TRBJ2-5	NA	NA	TGTGCCATCAGTTTGGGGGACTCGGCTTCTGAGACCCAGTACTTC	CAISLGDSASETQYF
TRBV6-5	TRBJ2-7	TRBD2	NA	TGTGCCAGCAGTTATAGCGGGGGGGCCTTACACGAGCAGTACTTC	CASSYSGGALHEQYF
TRBV29-1	TRBJ2-5	NA	NA	TGCAGCGTTGAAGGTATAGGTGCTAGCTCAGAGACCCAGTACTTC	CSVEGIGASSETQYF
TRBV2	TRBJ2-7	NA	once	TGTGCCAGCAGCGCCCCGGGACTCCTTGCCGTTTACGAGCAGTACTTC	CASSAPGLLAVYEQYF
TRBV10-3	TRBJ2-5	TRBD1	NA	TGTGCCATCAGTGAGCCGGGACAGGGGGACGAGACCCAGTACTTC	CAISEPGQGDETQYF
TRBV29-1	TRBJ2-7	NA	NA	TGCAGCGCCCTACACGGGGCCGAGCAGTACTTC	CSALHGAEQYF
TRBV27	TRBJ2-1	TRBD2	NA	TGTGCCAGCAGTTTGAGTCCTAGCGGTTCCTACAATGAGCAGTTCTTC	CASSLSPSGSYNEQFF
TRBV7-9	TRBJ2-1	TRBD2	NA	TGTGCCAGCAGCCCCGAGCGGGGAACCTACAATGAGCAGTTCTTC	CASSPERGTYNEQFF
TRBV27	TRBJ2-5	NA	NA	TGTGCCAGCGCCCTAATCGGGAGCAAAGAGACCCAGTACTTC	CASALIGSKETQYF
TRBV7-8	TRBJ2-7	TRBD1	few	TGTGCCAGCAGCTATCTTCCGGGACAGGTAAACTCCTACGAGCAGTACTTC	CASSYLPGQVNSYEQYF
TRBV15	TRBJ2-7	TRBD2	NA	TGTGCCACCAGCTCAGAAGCGGGGGCCTACGAGCAGTACTTC	CATSSEAGAYEQYF
TRBV29-1	TRBJ2-3	NA	NA	TGCAGCGTTAATGGGCTCGACATACGCACAGATACGCAGTATTTT	CSVNGLDIRTDTQYF
TRBV5-6	TRBJ1-1	NA	NA	TGTGCCAGCAGCTTGTTGGCTGAAGCTTTCTTT	CASSLLAEAFF
TRBV14	TRBJ2-7	NA	NA	TGTGCCAGCAGCCAAGTAGGGACGGCCGACGAGCAGTACTTC	CASSQVGTADEQYF
TRBV28	TRBJ2-1	NA	NA	TGTGCCAGCAGTGATCGGGCAAACAATGAGCAGTTCTTC	CASSDRANNEQFF
TRBV15	TRBJ1-1	TRBD1	few	TGTGCCACCAGGTCGACAGGGTTTTGGGAAGCTTTCTTT	CATRSTGFWEAFF
TRBV9	TRBJ2-3	NA	few	TGTGCCAGCAGCGTATTTGCCGCCTCGCCAGATACGCAGTATTTT	CASSVFAASPDTQYF
TRBV27	TRBJ2-7	NA	NA	TGTGCCAGCAGTCATCGTGCGTCCTACGAGCAGTACTTC	CASSHRASYEQYF
TRBV7-9	TRBJ2-1	NA	NA	TGTGCCAGCAGCTTAGGATCCGTATGGTCAAGAGACAATGAGCAGTTCTTC	CASSLGSVWSRDNEQFF
TRBV15	TRBJ2-5	TRBD2	NA	TGTGCCACCAGCAAAGGACTAGCGGGAGTTCAAGAGACCCAGTACTTC	CATSKGLAGVQETQYF
TRBV27	TRBJ1-1	NA	few	TGTGCCAGCAGCACCACCGCCATCATGAACACTGAAGCTTTCTTT	CASSTTAIMNTEAFF
TRBV4-1	TRBJ2-1	NA	NA	TGCGCCAGCAGCTGGGGGCAGAATGAGCAGTTCTTC	CASSWGQNEQFF
TRBV27	TRBJ2-7	NA	NA	TGTGCCAGCAGTTTATCGACAGGAAGCTCCTACGAGCAGTACTTC	CASSLSTGSSYEQYF
TRBV4-1	TRBJ2-2	TRBD2	NA	TGCGCCAGCAGCCCGCAAAACCCGGGACTAGCGGGATTCACCGGGGAGCTGTTTTTT	CASSPQNPGLAGFTGELFF
TRBV7-9	TRBJ2-6	NA	NA	TGTGCCAGCAGCTTAGGGACCGACTCTGGGGCCAACGTCCTGACTTTC	CASSLGTDSGANVLTF
TRBV29-1	TRBJ2-3	TRBD1	NA	TGCAGCGTTGAACCGGGACAGGGCACAGATACGCAGTATTTT	CSVEPGQGTDTQYF
TRBV6-6	TRBJ2-6	NA	NA	TGTGCCAGCAGTTACGGACACTTCTCTGGGGCCAACGTCCTGACTTTC	CASSYGHFSGANVLTF